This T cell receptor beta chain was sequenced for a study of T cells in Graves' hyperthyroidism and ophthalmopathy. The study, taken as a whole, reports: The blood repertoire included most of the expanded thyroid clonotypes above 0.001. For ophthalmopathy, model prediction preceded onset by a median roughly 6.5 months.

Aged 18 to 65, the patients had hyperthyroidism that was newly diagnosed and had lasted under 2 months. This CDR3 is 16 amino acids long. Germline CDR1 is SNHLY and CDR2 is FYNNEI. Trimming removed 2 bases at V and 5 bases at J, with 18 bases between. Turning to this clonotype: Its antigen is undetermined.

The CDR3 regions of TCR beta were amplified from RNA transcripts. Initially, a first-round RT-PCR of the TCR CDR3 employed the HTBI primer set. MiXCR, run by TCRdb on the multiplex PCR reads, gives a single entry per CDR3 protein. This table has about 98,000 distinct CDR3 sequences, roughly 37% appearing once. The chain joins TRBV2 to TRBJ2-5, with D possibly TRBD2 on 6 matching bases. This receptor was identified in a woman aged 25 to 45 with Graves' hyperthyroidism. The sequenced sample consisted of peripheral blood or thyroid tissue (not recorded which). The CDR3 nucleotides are TGTGCCAGCAGTGAATTGGTAGGGAGGTGGGACGAGACCCAGTACTTC. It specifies CASSELVGRWDETQYF.